The 19 T cell receptor beta chains given below trace back to one sample, sequenced in a study of cytomegalovirus exposure and HLA in healthy donors. The PCR made use of 60 Vbeta and 13 Jbeta primers. Assay: immunoSEQ multiplex PCR; the TCRdb copy retains only in-frame clones and omits some. The profile shows more than 90,000 clones, about four fifths of them singletons. Sample: PBMCs. The source is a man in his thirties or forties in good health and CMV-seropositive.

With regard to this clone: Distinct nucleotide sequences in the sample also encode this CDR3. The chain couples TRBV9 to TRBJ1-3; D might be TRBD1 (5 bases). The V and J ends lost 4 bases and 0 bases respectively, with 20 bases between them. Germline V CDR1 and CDR2: SGDLS, YYNGEE. This CDR3 has 18 amino acids. The CDR3 DNA reads TGTGCCAGCAGCACAAGCGGGACCCCTGAAATCTCTGGAAACACCATATATTTT. Amino acids: CASSTSGTPEISGNTIYF.

The rearrangement links TRBV5-5 to TRBJ2-7; 8 nucleotides align to TRBD1. The V and J ends lost 4 bases and 6 bases, in that order; junction bases with no gene match: 12. This CDR3 has 15 amino acids. The germline CDR1 and CDR2 sequences are SGHKS and YYEKEE (reference sequence). The CDR3 loop reads CASSPDGQGRSEQYF. The CDR3 DNA reads as TGTGCCAGCAGCCCGGACGGACAGGGCCGTTCCGAGCAGTACTTC.

CDR3: CASSEVAHSSGANVLTF. DNA for the CDR3: TGTGCCAGCAGTGAGGTAGCGCACAGCTCTGGGGCCAACGTCCTGACTTTC. V and J are TRBV2 and TRBJ2-6, with TRBD2 as a possible D gene (5 bases). V was clipped by 3 bases and J by 0 bases, with 12 bases between them. CDR3 length: 17 amino acids. The germline CDR1 and CDR2 sequences are SNHLY and FYNNEI.

The V gene is TRBV9, the J gene TRBJ2-5, with TRBD1 matching 8 bases. Trimming at V came to 0 bases and at J to 5 bases, leaving 9 bases not matched to a gene. The CDR3 runs to 16 residues. Per germline, CDR1 SGDLS and CDR2 YYNGEE. For the CDR3, the DNA is TGTGCCAGCAGCGTAGTAAGCAGGGGGCAAGGGGAGACCCAGTACTTC. It encodes CASSVVSRGQGETQYF.

V is TRBV5-1 and J is TRBJ2-2; D might be TRBD1 (6 bases). V lost 3 bases and J lost 2, with 17 bases in between. Germline V gene lookup returns CDR1 SGHRS and CDR2 YFSETQ. The length of the CDR3 is 17 residues. For the CDR3, the DNA is TGCGCCAGCAGCTCCCGCCAATTGGACAGAAACACCGGGGAGCTGTTTTTT. This translates into CASSSRQLDRNTGELFF.

This clone was counted between two and nine times. The CDR3 region has the DNA TGTGCCAGCAGTGAAACTACACTAGGCCCTCTCTACGAGCAGTACTTC. It specifies CASSETTLGPLYEQYF. The chain couples TRBV2 to TRBJ2-7, with D perhaps matching TRBD2 (5 bases). The CDR3 runs 16 residues. The germline gives CDR1 SNHLY, CDR2 FYNNEI. The V end lost 2 bases, the J end lost 3 bases, and 17 bases lay between the germline ends.

J is TRBJ2-1 and V is TRBV6-6, with 11 bases matching TRBD1. The CDR3 runs 15 residues. J was trimmed by 7 bases and V by 6 bases; bases with no gene match: 8. CDR1 is MNHNY, CDR2 SVGAGI, per germline (reference sequence). The CDR3 spells CASRRTGGEWNEQFF. As DNA, the CDR3 is TGTGCCAGCAGGAGGACAGGGGGCGAGTGGAATGAGCAGTTCTTC.

The chain employs TRBV7-9 and TRBJ1-5; D is undetermined. The CDR3 extends over 15 amino acids. Germline V gene data show CDR1 as SEHNR and CDR2 as FQNEAQ (reference sequence). Trimming removed 5 bases at V and 3 bases at J, with 14 bases between. The CDR3 region has the DNA TGTGCCAGCAGCCCCCTCGGTGAAAACAATCAGCCCCAGCATTTT. Protein: CASSPLGENNQPQHF.

V usage is TRBV5-8 and J usage is TRBJ2-1; D is undetermined. Deletions cut 6 bases from V and 5 bases from J, with 12 bases between. The CDR3 sequence is 13 residues long. Looked up from germline, CDR1 is SGHTS and CDR2 is YDEGEE. The CDR3 loop is CASTPTFDNEQFF. For the CDR3, the DNA is TGTGCCAGCACCCCTACCTTCGACAATGAGCAGTTCTTC.

The chain uses TRBV28 and TRBJ2-3; D perhaps matches TRBD2 (6 bases). The CDR3 has 14 residues. The V gene lost 5 bases and the J gene lost 7 bases, with 16 bases spanning the gap. Germline V gene data show CDR1 as MDHEN and CDR2 as SYDVKM. The DNA for the CDR3 is TGTGCCAGCAGTACCTTGGGGACTTCTAATACGCAGTATTTT. This codes for CASSTLGTSNTQYF.

The V and J genes are TRBV7-9 and TRBJ1-2; D gene uncertain. This CDR3 has 12 residues. Trimming took off 1 base at V and 5 bases at J, with 5 bases between the two ends. Germline CDR1 reads SEHNR; CDR2 reads FQNEAQ (reference sequence). The CDR3 spells CASSLERYGYTF. Here the CDR3 DNA reads TGTGCCAGCAGCTTAGAGCGGTATGGCTACACCTTC.

The chain recombines TRBV4-2 with TRBJ1-3, with 7 bases that match TRBD1. Germline V CDR1 and CDR2: LGHNA, YNFKEQ. The CDR3 contains 15 residues. The V gene end was trimmed by 3 bases and the J gene end by 3 bases; junction bases not matched to a gene: 5. CDR3 in amino acids: CASSHAGTDGNTIYF. CDR3 nucleotide sequence: TGTGCCAGCAGCCATGCCGGGACAGATGGAAACACCATATATTTT.

The chain carries TRBV7-9 and TRBJ2-3; the D gene is possibly TRBD2 (6 bases). CDR3 length: 17 residues. Germline V gene data show CDR1 as SEHNR and CDR2 as FQNEAQ (reference sequence). V lost 3 bases to trimming and J lost 6 bases, with 22 bases between them. CDR3 bases: TGTGCCAGCAGCTTCCCAAGGAAGGGGAGGAGTCGGGATACGCAGTATTTT. Encoded protein: CASSFPRKGRSRDTQYF. Together with reference TRBV7-9 and TRBJ2-3, the CDR3 gives the full variable domain: DTGVSQNPRHKITKRGQNVTFRCDPISEHNRLYWYRQTLGQGPEFLTYFQNEAQLEKSRLLSDRFSAERPKGSFSTLEIQRTEQGDSAMYLCASSFPRKGRSRDTQYFGPGTRLTVL.

The chain couples TRBV10-3 to TRBJ1-1; the D gene is possibly TRBD1 (5 bases). This CDR3 is built from 14 residues. Trimming removed 2 bases from V and 2 bases from J, with 9 bases in between. The germline V gene has CDR1 ENHRY and CDR2 SYGVKD. The CDR3, as DNA: TGTGCCATCAGTGAGGGGGGGGGAAACACTGAAGCTTTCTTT. This translates into CAISEGGGNTEAFF.

The rearrangement uses TRBV5-6 and TRBJ2-1; 7 positions agree with TRBD1. This CDR3 is 14 amino acids long. The V gene end was trimmed by 3 bases and the J gene end by 8 bases; junction bases not matched to a gene: 8. Germline loops: CDR1 SGHDT, CDR2 YYEEEE. CDR3 region: CASSWGQLWDEQFF. CDR3 nucleotides: TGTGCCAGCAGCTGGGGACAGCTATGGGATGAGCAGTTCTTC.

The V gene is TRBV6-5, the J gene TRBJ2-2; 7 positions match TRBD1. Germline trimming cut 5 bases from V and 4 bases from J; bases unmatched to any gene: 7. Germline V gives CDR1 MNHEY, CDR2 SVGAGI. The CDR3 sequence is 15 residues long. The CDR3 loop is CASSKGQAGTGELFF. The CDR3 region has the DNA TGTGCCAGCAGTAAAGGACAGGCGGGCACCGGGGAGCTGTTTTTT.

The V call is TRBV4-2, the J call TRBJ2-5; perhaps TRBD2 as D (7 bases). V gave up 1 base and J gave up 4 bases, with 19 bases separating them. Per germline, CDR1 LGHNA and CDR2 YNFKEQ. This CDR3 region has 17 residues. The CDR3 coding sequence is TGTGCCAGCAGCCAAGTCGCGGGGGCGCTTCAAAGAGAGACCCAGTACTTC. It translates to CASSQVAGALQRETQYF.

This clone was picked up one time. The chain links TRBV10-3 to TRBJ2-7; possible D gene TRBD1, 5 bases. Germline loops: CDR1 ENHRY, CDR2 SYGVKD. This CDR3 has 11 residues. V was shortened by 8 bases and J by 4 bases, with 9 bases between the two germline ends. This chain's CDR3 is CAIRAGYEQYF. In DNA, the CDR3 is TGTGCCATCCGTGCAGGGTACGAGCAGTACTTC.

As for this clone: In the same sample, other DNA sequences code for this CDR3. The chain carries TRBV7-6 and TRBJ1-4; possible D gene TRBD1, 6 bases. Germline loops: CDR1 SGHVS, CDR2 FNYEAQ. This CDR3 region has 17 residues. Trimming removed 5 bases from V and 4 bases from J, with 20 bases in between. As DNA, the CDR3 is TGTGCCAGCAGCCCCCGGATTTGGGGGGGCGGTAATGAAAAACTGTTTTTT. Translated, it gives CASSPRIWGGGNEKLFF.